This is a list of T cell receptor beta chains from one sample in a study of blood T cell repertoires in COVID-19. Profiled with immunoSEQ multiplex PCR; TCRdb holds only in-frame clones, not every one. The sample contains roughly 310,000 clones, about nine tenths of which appear only once. The source material was PBMCs or T cells enriched from blood (not recorded which). Receptor source: a woman aged 40 to 50 who had recovered from COVID-19. Each CDR3 is given without its conserved first and last residue.

>TRBV29-1|TRBJ1-2
SVEVDGTGIGGYT
>TRBV3-1/TRBV3-2|TRBJ1-2
ASSQGRSPNYGYT
>TRBV28|TRBJ1-1
ASSLLGGLNTEAF
>TRBV3-1/TRBV3-2|TRBJ2-5
ASTAGGWETQY
>TRBV6-5|TRBJ2-1
ASGGGNEQF
>TRBV7-9|TRBJ1-6
ASTGGGSPLH
>TRBV18|TRBJ1-2
ASSPRGTGGGYT
>TRBV7-2|TRBJ2-1
ASSPTSGEWDEQF
>TRBV4-1|TRBJ1-5
ASSQDQGQAQPQH
>TRBV7-2|TRBJ1-1
ASSSQDRPRGNTEAF
>TRBV19|TRBJ1-3
ASSPRQVSGNTIY
>TRBV5-1|TRBJ2-7
ASSPSGTHVHEQY
>TRBV6-5|TRBJ2-7
ASRGTGTHEQY